This record looks at one T cell receptor beta chain sequence and its context. Libraries were prepared by immunoSEQ multiplex PCR; TCRdb keeps only in-frame clonotypes and omits some of them. The sample consists of more than 70,000 clones, over 75% of them appearing once. These data belong to a study of blood T cell repertoires in COVID-19. The sample comprised peripheral blood. The source of this sequence is a human donor in a cohort sampled during active COVID-19.

The CDR3 is CASSLTGKTEAFF. The CDR3, as DNA: TGTGCCAGCAGTTTAACAGGGAAGACTGAAGCTTTCTTT. The chain couples TRBV12-3 or TRBV12-4 to TRBJ1-1; D may be TRBD1 (6 bases). The CDR3 sequence is 13 residues long. Trimming removed 2 bases from V and 5 bases from J, with 9 bases in between.